The sequence of this T cell receptor (beta chain) was determined in a study of cytomegalovirus exposure and HLA in healthy donors. General observations from the study: A classifier reportedly called cytomegalovirus status with high sensitivity and specificity. Cytomegalovirus association was listed for approximately 150 TCR beta chains.

Per germline, CDR1 MDHEN and CDR2 SYDVKM. With 6 bases removed from V and 4 bases from J, the gap between germline ends came to 7 bases. This CDR3 has 11 residues. Assay used: immunoSEQ multiplex PCR; TCRdb lists only in-frame clones, some missing. The sample holds 200,000 to 250,000 clones, less than 90% seen once. As to this clone: What it binds is unknown.

The specimen was PBMCs. The chain has TRBV28 and TRBJ2-7; D not resolved. The sequence was obtained from a woman younger than 35 in good health and CMV-seronegative. CDR3 protein: CASSERYEQYF. The CDR3 DNA reads as TGTGCCAGCAGCGAACGTTACGAGCAGTACTTC.